The rows below give T cell receptor beta chains drawn from one sample of a study of tumor-infiltrating lymphocytes in primary liver carcinoma. TCRdb fed the multiplex PCR reads into MiXCR, producing one record per CDR3 protein. The sample lists about 66,000 distinct CDR3 sequences; about three quarters were seen once. The sample comprised liver tumor tissue from sampling region 4. The source of these receptors is a man aged 35 to 55 with primary liver carcinoma and hepatitis B virus infection. CDR3s include the opening cysteine and the closing phenylalanine or tryptophan. D genes are given only for firm matches. Only part of the rows carry a size: once, few, many, or a class if the clone is expanded.

clone size,J gene,V gene,D gene,CDR3 protein,CDR3 DNA
NA,TRBJ1-1,TRBV6-2/TRBV6-3,TRBD1,CASSSGQGIGNTVAFF,TGTGCCAGCAGTTCTGGACAGGGAATAGGGAACACTGTAGCTTTCTTT
NA,TRBJ1-4,TRBV12-3/TRBV12-4,TRBD1,CASSRQGRGEKLFF,TGTGCCAGCAGTCGACAGGGGAGGGGTGAAAAACTGTTTTTT
NA,TRBJ2-2,TRBV4-3,NA,CASSQDKGTNTGELLF,TGCGCCAGCAGCCAAGATAAGGGAACGAACACCGGAGAGCTGTTATTT
NA,TRBJ1-2,TRBV12-3/TRBV12-4,TRBD1,CASSLRDRPFYGHTF,TGTGCTAGCAGTTTAAGGGACAGGCCCTTCTATGGCCACACCTTC
NA,TRBJ2-2,TRBV11-2,NA,CASSLQYIGELFF,TGTGCAAGCAGCCTACAGTACATCGGGGAGCTGTTTTTT
many,TRBJ2-1,TRBV5-5,NA,CASIPGKNNEQFF,TGTGCCAGCATTCCGGGGAAAAACAATGAGCAGTTCTTC
NA,TRBJ2-7,TRBV11-2,TRBD1,CGSSQGTGRTYGQYF,TGTGGAAGCAGCCAAGGGACAGGGAGAACCTACGGGCAGTACTTC
NA,TRBJ2-7,TRBV11-2,NA,CVSSLDFGTPSSYEQYF,TGTGTCAGCAGCTTAGACTTCGGGACACCCAGCTCCTACGAGCAGTACTTC
NA,TRBJ2-7,TRBV4-3,NA,CISSQEYGSNYAQYF,TGCATCAGCAGCCAAGAGTACGGGAGTAACTACGCGCAGTACTTC
NA,TRBJ2-3,TRBV12-5,NA,CASGFGAGERYF,TGTGCTAGTGGCTTCGGCGCGGGCGAGCGGTATTTT
NA,TRBJ2-7,TRBV6-6,NA,CGSEEGPSYEQYF,TGTGGCAGCGAAGAGGGGCCTTCCTACGAGCAGTACTTC
NA,TRBJ2-1,TRBV4-1,TRBD2,CASSQIGGGGEQFF,TGCGCCAGCAGCCAGATTGGGGGGGGAGGTGAGCAGTTCTTC
few,TRBJ2-7,TRBV2,TRBD1,CASRQGPYEQYF,TGTGCCAGCAGACAGGGGCCCTACGAGCAGTACTTC
NA,TRBJ1-2,TRBV7-9,TRBD1,CASRRDRGFHDYTF,TGTGCCAGCAGGCGGGACAGGGGGTTTCATGACTACACCTTC
NA,TRBJ2-5,TRBV4-1,TRBD1,CASSYTGGGETQYF,TGTGCCAGCAGCTATACAGGGGGCGGTGAGACCCAGTACTTC
NA,TRBJ2-1,TRBV11-2,NA,CASSLDPESSYNTQLF,TGTGCCAGCAGCTTAGACCCAGAGAGCTCCTACAATACGCAGCTCTTC
NA,TRBJ2-3,TRBV6-1,NA,CASQGWTDTQYF,TGTGCCAGCCAAGGGTGGACAGATACGCAGTATTTT
once,TRBJ2-1,TRBV6-1,NA,CASSETGGMYNEHFF,TGTGCCAGCAGTGAGACAGGCGGTATGTACAATGAGCATTTCTTC
NA,TRBJ2-7,TRBV6-2/TRBV6-3,NA,CASSYGSPWYEQYF,TGTGCCAGCAGTTACGGGTCTCCCTGGTACGAACAGTACTTC
once,TRBJ2-1,TRBV5-6,NA,CARSLVGQSSSYNEQFF,TGTGCCAGAAGCTTGGTCGGACAGTCGAGTTCCTACAATGAGCAGTTCTTC
NA,TRBJ2-5,TRBV6-2/TRBV6-3,NA,CASSQLTAAGEETQYF,TGTGCCAGCAGTCAATTGACGGCAGCGGGCGAAGAGACCCAGTACTTC
NA,TRBJ1-1,TRBV11-2,NA,CASRKAGSITEAFF,TGTGCCAGCCGCAAAGCCGGTTCCATAACTGAAGCTTTCTTT
few,TRBJ2-1,TRBV9,NA,CASSVGAGSSYNEQFF,TGTGCCAGCAGCGTAGGAGCGGGTAGCTCCTACAATGAGCAGTTCTTC
NA,TRBJ2-2,TRBV6-2/TRBV6-3,TRBD2,CASSWTRIGELFF,TGTGCCAGCAGCTGGACTAGAATCGGGGAGCTGTTTTTT
once,TRBJ1-2,TRBV6-6,NA,CASKAGVEYGYTF,TGTGCCAGTAAGGCAGGGGTGGAGTATGGCTACACCTTC
NA,TRBJ1-1,TRBV11-2,NA,CVSSRGRAGVLTEAFF,TGTGTTAGCAGCCGAGGTAGGGCAGGGGTCCTCACTGAAGCTTTCTTT
NA,TRBJ2-1,TRBV28,NA,CASSLMAAEERYNEKFF,TGTGCCAGCAGTTTAATGGCGGCAGAAGAGCGGTACAATGAGAAGTTCTTC
NA,TRBJ1-2,TRBV30,NA,CAWSVGWKGISGYTF,TGTGCCTGGAGTGTCGGGTGGAAGGGTATCAGCGGCTACACCTTC
once,TRBJ1-6,TRBV9,NA,CTNSVTENSPLHF,TGTACCAACAGCGTAACGGAAAATTCACCCCTCCACTTT
NA,TRBJ2-1,TRBV11-2,TRBD2,CASSFTSAHLYNEQFF,TGTGCCAGCAGCTTTACTAGCGCACATTTATACAATGAGCAGTTCTTC
NA,TRBJ1-5,TRBV11-2,NA,CDSSLGGTSGRAEDTQHF,TGTGACAGCAGCTTAGGAGGGACTAGCGGGAGGGCCGAAGATACACAGCATTTT
medium-sized,TRBJ2-1,TRBV11-2,NA,CASSLVIDSYNEQFF,TGTGCCAGCAGCTTAGTCATAGACTCCTACAATGAGCAGTTCTTC
few,TRBJ1-2,TRBV6-5,TRBD1,CASSLEQGARGYTF,TGTGCCAGCAGTCTAGAACAGGGGGCGCGTGGCTACACCTTC
NA,TRBJ1-4,TRBV18,NA,CASSAGLSEELFF,TGTGCCAGTTCGGCGGGGCTAAGTGAAGAACTGTTTTTT
NA,TRBJ2-2,TRBV7-3,NA,CASSPTGTEDTGKLFF,TGTGCCAGCAGCCCTACGGGGACTGAGGACACCGGGAAGCTGTTTTTT
NA,TRBJ2-7,TRBV5-6,TRBD2,CTSSFMASGMYEQYF,TGTACCAGCAGCTTCATGGCTAGCGGGATGTACGAGCAGTACTTC
NA,TRBJ2-3,TRBV7-9,NA,CASRLGLTGDTDTQYF,TGTGCCAGCCGCTTAGGACTAACGGGAGATACAGATACGCAGTATTTT
NA,TRBJ1-3,TRBV7-9,NA,CASSPPSGVSGNTIYF,TGTGCCAGCAGCCCACCCTCCGGGGTGAGTGGAAACACCATATATTTT
NA,TRBJ2-1,TRBV4-2,TRBD1,CASSHTGGQGNNKQFF,TGCGCCAGCAGCCACACCGGGGGACAGGGGAACAATAAGCAGTTCTTC
NA,TRBJ2-3,TRBV6-5,TRBD2,CANHEQDGRKETDTQYF,TGTGCCAACCACGAACAGGACGGGAGGAAGGAGACAGATACACAATATTTT
NA,TRBJ2-7,TRBV7-9,NA,CTSNSGVREQYF,TGTACCAGCAACTCTGGGGTAAGGGAGCAGTACTTC
few,TRBJ2-7,TRBV10-3,NA,CAISEIRQKRAYKQYF,TGTGCCATCAGTGAAATCAGACAGAAGAGAGCCTACAAGCAGTACTTC